This T cell receptor beta chain was identified in a study of blood T cell repertoires in COVID-19. Study context: Samples of COVID-19 (acute and convalescent) were obtained from the United States, Italy and Spain.

Deletions cut 3 bases from V and 0 bases from J, with 9 bases between. The CDR3 runs to 14 residues. CDR1 DFQATT and CDR2 SNEGSKA come from the germline V gene (reference sequence). Per the original methods: Reference gene primer amplification yielded estimated nucleated cell counts. Clones were sequenced by immunoSEQ multiplex PCR, and TCRdb holds only the in-frame ones, with some missing. Clonal size and the V and J genes are those of that table, whereas D and trimming came from the DNA. There are approximately 130,000 clones in the sample; about 86% occur only once, and about 17% lies in the top ten.

The TCR sequence derives from a woman between 45 and 65 years old who had recovered from COVID-19. The chain couples TRBV20-1 to TRBJ2-1, with D perhaps matching TRBD2 (5 bases). Sequenced sample: peripheral blood. CDR3 DNA: TGCAGTGCTAGTGTCGGGAACTCCTACAATGAGCAGTTCTTC. Translation: CSASVGNSYNEQFF.